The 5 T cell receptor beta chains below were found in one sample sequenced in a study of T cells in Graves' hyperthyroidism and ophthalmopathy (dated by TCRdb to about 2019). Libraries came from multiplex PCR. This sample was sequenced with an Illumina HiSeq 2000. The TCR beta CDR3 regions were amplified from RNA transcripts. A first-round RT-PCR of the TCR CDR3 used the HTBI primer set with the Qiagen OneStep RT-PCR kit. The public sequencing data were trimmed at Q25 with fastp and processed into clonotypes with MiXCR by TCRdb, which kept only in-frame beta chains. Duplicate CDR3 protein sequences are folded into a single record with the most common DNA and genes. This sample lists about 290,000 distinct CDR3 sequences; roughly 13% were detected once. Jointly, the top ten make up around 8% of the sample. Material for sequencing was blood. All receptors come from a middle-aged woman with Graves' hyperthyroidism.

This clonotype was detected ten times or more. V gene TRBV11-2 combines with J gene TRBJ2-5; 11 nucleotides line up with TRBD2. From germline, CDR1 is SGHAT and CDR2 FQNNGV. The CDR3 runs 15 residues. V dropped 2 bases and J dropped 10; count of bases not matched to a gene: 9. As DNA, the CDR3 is TGTGCCAGCAGCTTATCTGCCGGACTAGCGGGTGTCCAGTACTTC. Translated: CASSLSAGLAGVQYF.

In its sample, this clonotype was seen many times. CDR3 sequence: CASTSNPYEQYF. The DNA of the CDR3 is TGTGCCAGCACGTCGAACCCCTACGAGCAGTACTTC. This chain uses TRBV2 with TRBJ2-7; D not certain. Trimming took off 7 bases at V and 2 bases at J, with 9 bases between the two ends. The CDR3 covers 12 residues. Germline CDR1 SNHLY, CDR2 FYNNEI. Based on the CDR3 plus reference TRBV2 and TRBJ2-7, the full variable domain is EPEVTQTPSHQVTQMGQEVILRCVPISNHLYFYWYRQILGQKVEFLVSFYNNEISEKSEIFDDQFSVERPDGSNFTLKIRSTKLEDSAMYFCASTSNPYEQYFGPGTRLTVT.

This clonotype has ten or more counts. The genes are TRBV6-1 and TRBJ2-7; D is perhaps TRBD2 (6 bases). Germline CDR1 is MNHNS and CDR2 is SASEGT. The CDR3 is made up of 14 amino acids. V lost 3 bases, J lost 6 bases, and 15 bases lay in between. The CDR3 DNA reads TGTGCCAGCAGTGACGGGGGTGGGGTACTCGAGCAGTACTTC. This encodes CASSDGGGVLEQYF.

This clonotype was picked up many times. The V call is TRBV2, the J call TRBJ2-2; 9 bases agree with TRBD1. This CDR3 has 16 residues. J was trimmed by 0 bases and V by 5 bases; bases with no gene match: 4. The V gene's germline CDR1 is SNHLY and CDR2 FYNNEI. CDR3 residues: CASSPQGAANTGELFF. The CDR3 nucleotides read TGTGCCAGCAGTCCACAGGGGGCTGCGAACACCGGGGAGCTGTTTTTT.

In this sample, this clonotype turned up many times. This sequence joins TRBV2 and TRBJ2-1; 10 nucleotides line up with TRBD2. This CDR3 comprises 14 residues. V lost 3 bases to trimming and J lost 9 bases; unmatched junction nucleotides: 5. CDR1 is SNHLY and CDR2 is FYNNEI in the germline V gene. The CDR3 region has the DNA TGTGCCAGCAGTGACGAGCGGGAGGGTTTTGAGCAGTTCTTC. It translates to CASSDEREGFEQFF.